This is a list of T cell receptor beta chains from one sample in a study of CD4 and CD8 cells across lung adenocarcinoma regions. TCRdb independently ran MiXCR on the PCR reads; one entry per CDR3 protein. The sample includes approximately 8,800 distinct CDR3 sequences, roughly 52% of them seen just once. The sample taken for sequencing was CD8+ T cells from the center of a lung tumor. These receptors originate from a female donor with lung adenocarcinoma. The CD4 and CD8 labels of this study may be unreliable. CDR3s include the opening cysteine and the closing phenylalanine or tryptophan. The D gene is left open where the match is weak. Clone size is given for some rows only: seen once, a few or many times, or a class if the clone is expanded.

.	TRBV10-3	.	TRBJ2-5	CAAGPGGRGEETQYF	TGTGCCGCGGGGCCTGGGGGCCGCGGCGAAGAGACGCAGTATTTC
.	TRBV12-3/TRBV12-4	.	TRBJ2-7	CASSSSWAYEQYF	TGTGCCAGCAGTTCATCTTGGGCGTACGAGCAGTACTTC
.	TRBV4-2	few	TRBJ1-1	CASSHLPMNTEAFF	TGTGCCAGCAGCCACCTACCCATGAACACTGAAGCTTTCTTT
.	TRBV6-5	few	TRBJ2-3	CASSYLRTQYF	TGTGCCAGCAGTTACCTCCGGACGCAGTATTTT
TRBD1	TRBV7-8	many	TRBJ1-2	CASSLARGLYGYTF	TGTGCCAGCAGCTTAGCCAGGGGGCTCTATGGCTACACCTTC
TRBD2	TRBV10-3	.	TRBJ2-4	CAGNRGLAQNTQYF	TGTGCGGGCAACCGGGGACTAGCCCAAAACACTCAGTACTTC
.	TRBV7-9	.	TRBJ2-1	CARGFRGRSPDTQYF	TGTGCCAGGGGGTTTAGGGGCCGTTCCCCAGATACCCAGTACTTT
.	TRBV7-2	once	TRBJ2-3	CAGTGGGDTDTQYF	TGTGCGGGCACCGGGGGAGGTGACACAGATACGCAGTATTTC
.	TRBV6-4	.	TRBJ2-3	CASRDSRGPSKDTQYF	TGTGCCAGCAGGGACTCTCGGGGCCCTAGCAAAGATACGCAGTACTTT
TRBD2	TRBV7-8	.	TRBJ2-4	CASSSSIAGGAYAKNIQYF	TGTGCCAGCAGCTCGAGTATAGCGGGGGGGGCCTATGCCAAAAACATTCAGTACTTC
.	TRBV6-1	many	TRBJ1-5	CASSDGQAGRFQPQHF	TGTGCCAGCAGTGACGGTCAGGCAGGGCGTTTTCAGCCCCAGCATTTT
TRBD2	TRBV7-9	many	TRBJ2-1	CASSSTGLANNEQFF	TGTGCCAGCAGCTCCACGGGACTAGCCAACAATGAGCAGTTCTTC
.	TRBV7-6	.	TRBJ2-4	CASSSLEGAGGDQNTQYF	TGTGCCAGCAGTTCTCTTGAGGGAGCAGGCGGTGACCAAAACACTCAGTACTTC
.	TRBV12-3/TRBV12-4	once	TRBJ2-2	CASREARGLNTGTLFF	TGTGCCAGCAGAGAAGCCCGGGGACTGAACACAGGGACGCTGTTTTTT
TRBD1	TRBV5-5	many	TRBJ1-6	CASSLQGHNSPLHF	TGTGCCAGCAGCTTACAGGGGCATAATTCACCCCTCCACTTT
.	TRBV6-1	.	TRBJ1-1	CASRTREGGNTEAFF	TGTGCCAGCAGGACCCGAGAGGGGGGGAACACTGAAGCTTTCTTT
.	TRBV7-3	.	TRBJ2-3	CAGSLGRSPDTQYF	TGTGCGGGCAGCTTAGGCAGGAGCCCAGATACGCAGTATTTT
.	TRBV12-3/TRBV12-4	.	TRBJ2-4	CASSFAEGRATNTQYF	TGTGCCAGCAGCTTTGCGGAGGGCCGAGCCACAAACACGCAGTACTTC
.	TRBV7-2	few	TRBJ2-2	CASSLVSRGELFF	TGTGCCAGCAGCTTAGTTTCTCGGGGGGAGCTGTTTTTT
.	TRBV12-3/TRBV12-4	.	TRBJ2-4	CASSLGSVDVQYF	TGTGCCAGCAGTCTGGGGAGTGTGGACGTCCAGTATTTC
.	TRBV12-3/TRBV12-4	.	TRBJ2-4	CASGLGSEDIQYF	TGTGCCAGCGGTCTGGGGAGTGAGGACATCCAGTACTTC
TRBD2	TRBV12-3/TRBV12-4	.	TRBJ2-1	CAGRGGRDRDTQYF	TGTGCGGGGCGCGGGGGGCGGGACCGAGATACGCAGTATTTC
.	TRBV5-1	.	TRBJ1-6	CASRTTESYNSPLHF	TGCGCCAGCAGAACGACAGAGAGCTATAATTCACCCCTCCACTTT
.	TRBV6-1	.	TRBJ2-1	CASSTLRTVHGAYNEQYF	TGTGCCAGCAGTACGTTAAGGACAGTCCATGGGGCCTACAATGAGCAGTACTTT
TRBD2	TRBV6-1	medium-sized	TRBJ2-3	CASSRGLAGGGTQYF	TGTGCCAGCAGTCGAGGACTAGCGGGAGGGGGTACGCAGTATTTT
.	TRBV10-3	.	TRBJ2-1	CAGNGGRDQEIQFF	TGTGCGGGCAACGGGGGCCGTGACCAAGAGATTCAGTTCTTC
.	TRBV10-3	.	TRBJ2-1	CAISESWEGSYNEQFF	TGTGCCATCAGTGAGTCTTGGGAAGGCTCCTACAATGAGCAGTTCTTC
TRBD1	TRBV6-1	many	TRBJ2-7	CASRRDRDPSYEQYF	TGTGCCAGCAGACGCGACAGGGATCCCTCCTACGAGCAGTACTTC
.	TRBV10-3	.	TRBJ2-1	CAGNGGRAQETQFF	TGTGCCGGGAACGGGGGACGAGCCCAAGAGACCCAGTTCTTC
.	TRBV12-3/TRBV12-4	many	TRBJ2-7	CASSPYSYEQYF	TGTGCCAGCAGTCCCTACTCCTACGAGCAGTACTTC
.	TRBV7-3	large	TRBJ2-1	CASSFGPSSYNEQFF	TGTGCCAGCAGCTTCGGTCCGAGCTCCTACAATGAGCAGTTCTTC
.	TRBV11-2	large	TRBJ2-5	CASSLAEIETQYF	TGTGCCAGCAGCTTAGCTGAAATAGAGACCCAGTACTTC